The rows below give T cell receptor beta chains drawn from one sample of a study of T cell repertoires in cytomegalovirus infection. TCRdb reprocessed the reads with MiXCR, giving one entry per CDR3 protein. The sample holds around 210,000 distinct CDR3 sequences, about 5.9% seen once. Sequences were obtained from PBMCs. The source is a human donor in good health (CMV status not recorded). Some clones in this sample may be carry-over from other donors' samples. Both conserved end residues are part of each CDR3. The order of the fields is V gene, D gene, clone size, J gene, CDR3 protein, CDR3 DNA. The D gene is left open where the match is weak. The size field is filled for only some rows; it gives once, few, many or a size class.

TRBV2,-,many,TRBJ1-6,CASSARVSSSYNSPLHF,TGTGCCAGCAGTGCTCGGGTTTCGAGCTCCTATAATTCACCCCTCCACTTT
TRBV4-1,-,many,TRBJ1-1,CASSQVHLNTEAFF,TGCGCCAGCAGCCAGGTACACCTGAACACTGAAGCTTTCTTT
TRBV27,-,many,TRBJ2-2,CASSSGPREGTGELFF,TGTGCCAGCAGTTCGGGACCTCGAGAAGGTACCGGGGAGCTGTTTTTT
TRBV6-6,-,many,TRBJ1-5,CASSKKGYSNQPQHF,TGTGCCAGCAGCAAAAAAGGCTATAGCAATCAGCCCCAGCATTTT
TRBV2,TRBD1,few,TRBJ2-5,CASSEGGGSRTQYF,TGTGCCAGCAGTGAAGGAGGGGGCAGCAGGACCCAGTACTTC
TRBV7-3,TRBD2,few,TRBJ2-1,CASSPVLGAGGEQFF,TGTGCCAGCAGCCCGGTACTTGGCGCGGGAGGTGAGCAGTTCTTC
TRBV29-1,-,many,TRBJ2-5,CSVDSRIQETQYF,TGCAGCGTTGACTCGCGAATCCAAGAGACCCAGTACTTC
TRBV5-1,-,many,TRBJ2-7,CASRQNLPFSYEQYF,TGCGCCAGCCGACAGAATCTGCCGTTTTCCTACGAGCAGTACTTC
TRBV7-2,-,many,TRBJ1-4,CASSLVSEKLFF,TGTGCCAGCAGCTTAGTCAGTGAAAAACTGTTTTTT
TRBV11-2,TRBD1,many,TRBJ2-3,CASSLGTGPTDTQYF,TGTGCCAGCAGCTTAGGGACAGGACCCACAGATACGCAGTATTTT
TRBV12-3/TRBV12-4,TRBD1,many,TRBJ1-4,CASSLGQLNEKLFF,TGTGCCAGCAGCCTGGGACAGCTTAATGAAAAACTGTTTTTT
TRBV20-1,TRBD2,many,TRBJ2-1,CSARWSGGAYNEQFF,TGCAGTGCTAGATGGAGCGGGGGGGCCTACAATGAGCAGTTCTTC
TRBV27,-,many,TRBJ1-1,CASSFGRDPWDTEAFF,TGTGCCAGCAGTTTCGGTAGGGACCCCTGGGACACTGAAGCTTTCTTT
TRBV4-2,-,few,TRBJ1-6,CASSQEQANSPLHF,TGTGCCAGCAGCCAAGAACAAGCTAATTCACCCCTCCACTTT
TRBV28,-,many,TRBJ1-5,CASDTGISNQPQHF,TGTGCCAGTGATACAGGGATCAGCAATCAGCCCCAGCATTTT
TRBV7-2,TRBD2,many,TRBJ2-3,CASSALAGGGATDTQYF,TGTGCCAGCAGCGCCCTAGCGGGGGGCGGGGCCACAGATACGCAGTATTTT
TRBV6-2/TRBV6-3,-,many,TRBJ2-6,CASSESLVLTF,TGTGCCAGCAGTGAATCTCTCGTCCTGACTTTC
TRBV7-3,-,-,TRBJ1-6,CASSWGIGSPLHF,TGTGCCAGCAGCTGGGGAATAGGCTCACCCCTCCACTTT
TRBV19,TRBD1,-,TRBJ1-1,CASRKDRANTEAFF,TGTGCCAGTAGGAAGGACAGGGCGAACACTGAAGCTTTCTTT
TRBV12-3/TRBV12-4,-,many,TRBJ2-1,CASSFLGYNEQFF,TGTGCCAGCAGTTTTCTTGGGTACAATGAGCAGTTCTTC
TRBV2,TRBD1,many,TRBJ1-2,CASSVGQSSYGYTF,TGTGCCAGCAGTGTGGGACAGAGTTCCTATGGCTACACCTTC
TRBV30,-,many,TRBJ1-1,CAFKDSLNTEAFF,TGTGCCTTTAAGGACAGCTTGAACACTGAAGCTTTCTTT
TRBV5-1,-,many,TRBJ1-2,CASSLSGDGYTF,TGTGCCAGCAGCTTGTCAGGGGATGGCTACACCTTC
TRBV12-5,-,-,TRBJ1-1,CASGLDTEAFF,TGTGCTAGTGGCCTGGACACTGAAGCTTTCTTT
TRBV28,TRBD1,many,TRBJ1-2,CASRGQGLYGYTF,TGTGCCAGCAGGGGACAGGGACTATATGGCTACACCTTC
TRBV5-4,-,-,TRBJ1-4,CASSPTGGFNAEKLFF,TGTGCCAGCAGCCCGACCGGGGGCTTCAACGCGGAAAAACTGTTTTTT
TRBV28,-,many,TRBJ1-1,CASSLSGGRKGTEAFF,TGTGCCAGCAGTTTATCGGGCGGGAGAAAGGGGACTGAAGCTTTCTTT
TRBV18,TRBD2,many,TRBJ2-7,CASSPPYGSGRDEQYF,TGTGCCAGCTCACCCCCTTATGGTAGCGGGCGTGACGAGCAGTACTTC
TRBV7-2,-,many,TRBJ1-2,CASSQRPSYGYTF,TGTGCCAGCAGCCAGCGCCCCTCCTATGGCTACACCTTC
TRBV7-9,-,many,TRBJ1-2,CASSGPGTLDYGYTF,TGTGCCAGCAGCGGTCCCGGGACGCTGGACTATGGCTACACCTTC
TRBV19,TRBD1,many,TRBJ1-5,CASSTLQGVSNQPQHF,TGTGCCAGTTCTACTTTACAGGGGGTGAGCAATCAGCCCCAGCATTTT
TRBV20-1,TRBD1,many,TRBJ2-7,CSARRTGGGEQYF,TGCAGTGCTCGTCGGACAGGGGGCGGCGAGCAGTACTTC
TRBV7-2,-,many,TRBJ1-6,CASSLVTQLNSPLHF,TGTGCCAGCAGCTTAGTCACACAGCTAAATTCACCCCTCCACTTT
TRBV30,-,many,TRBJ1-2,CAVNRVPAGYTF,TGTGCCGTCAACAGGGTTCCGGCTGGCTACACCTTC
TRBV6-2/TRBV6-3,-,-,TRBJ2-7,CASSYGQRTPSYEQYF,TGTGCCAGCAGTTACGGACAGCGTACCCCCTCCTACGAGCAGTACTTC
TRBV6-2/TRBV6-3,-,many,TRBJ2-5,CASSPRRVKETQYF,TGTGCCAGCAGTCCCCGCCGCGTTAAAGAGACCCAGTACTTC
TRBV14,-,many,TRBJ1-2,CASSQRQADYGYTF,TGTGCCAGCAGCCAAAGACAAGCCGACTATGGCTACACCTTC
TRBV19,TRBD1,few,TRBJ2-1,CASSSTGQGEYNEQFF,TGTGCCAGTAGTTCCACCGGACAGGGGGAGTACAATGAGCAGTTCTTC
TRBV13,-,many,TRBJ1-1,CASTRGVPEAFF,TGTGCCAGCACCCGAGGGGTTCCCGAAGCTTTCTTT
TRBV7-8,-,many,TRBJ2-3,CASSSSGFNTQYF,TGTGCCAGCAGCTCGTCCGGGTTCAATACGCAGTATTTT
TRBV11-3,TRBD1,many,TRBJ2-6,CASSQLTGAGANVLTF,TGTGCCAGCAGTCAACTTACAGGGGCTGGGGCCAACGTCCTGACTTTC
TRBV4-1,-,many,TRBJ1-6,CASSQTSSYNSPLHF,TGCGCCAGCAGCCAAACTAGCTCCTATAATTCACCCCTCCACTTT
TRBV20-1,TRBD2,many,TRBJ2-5,CSGNAGVGETQYF,TGCAGTGGCAACGCGGGGGTTGGGGAGACCCAGTACTTC
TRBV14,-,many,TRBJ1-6,CASSHGRNSPLHF,TGTGCCAGCAGCCATGGCAGAAATTCACCCCTCCACTTT
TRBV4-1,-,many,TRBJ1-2,CASSQENGIALGYTF,TGCGCCAGCAGCCAAGAGAATGGGATCGCTTTGGGCTACACCTTC
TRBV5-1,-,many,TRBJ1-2,CASSLDIPGQRGTF,TGCGCCAGCAGCTTGGACATACCGGGACAACGGGGCACCTTC